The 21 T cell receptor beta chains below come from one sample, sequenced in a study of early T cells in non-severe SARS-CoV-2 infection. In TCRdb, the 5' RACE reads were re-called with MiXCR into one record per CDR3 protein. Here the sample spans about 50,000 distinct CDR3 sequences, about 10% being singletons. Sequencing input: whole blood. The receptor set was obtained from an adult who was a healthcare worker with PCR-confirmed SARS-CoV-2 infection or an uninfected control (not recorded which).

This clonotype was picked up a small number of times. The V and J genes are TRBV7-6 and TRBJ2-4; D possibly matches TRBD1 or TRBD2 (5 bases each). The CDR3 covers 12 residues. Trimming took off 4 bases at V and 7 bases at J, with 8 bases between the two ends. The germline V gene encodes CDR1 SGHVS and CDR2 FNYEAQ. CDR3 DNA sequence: TGTGCCAGCAGCTCTCGGGACAACATTCAGTACTTC. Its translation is CASSSRDNIQYF.

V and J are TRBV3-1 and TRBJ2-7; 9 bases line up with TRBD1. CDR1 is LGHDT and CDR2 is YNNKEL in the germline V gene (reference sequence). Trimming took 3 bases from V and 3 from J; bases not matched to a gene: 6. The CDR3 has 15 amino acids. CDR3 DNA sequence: TGTGCCAGCAGCCAGATGCCGGGACAGGGCTACGAGCAGTACTTC. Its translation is CASSQMPGQGYEQYF.

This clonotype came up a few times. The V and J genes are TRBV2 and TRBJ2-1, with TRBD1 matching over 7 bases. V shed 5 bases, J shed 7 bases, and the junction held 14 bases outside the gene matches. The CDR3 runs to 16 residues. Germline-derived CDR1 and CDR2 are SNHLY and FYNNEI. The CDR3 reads CASSTEGAGDLNEQFF. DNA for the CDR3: TGTGCCAGCAGTACCGAGGGGGCAGGGGATCTAAATGAGCAGTTCTTC.

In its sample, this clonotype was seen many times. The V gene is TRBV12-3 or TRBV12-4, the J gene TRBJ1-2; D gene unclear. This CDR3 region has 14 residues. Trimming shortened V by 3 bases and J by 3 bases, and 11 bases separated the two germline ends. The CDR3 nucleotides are TGTGCCAGCAGTTTTTCCGTCTCGTACTATGGCTACACCTTC. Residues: CASSFSVSYYGYTF.

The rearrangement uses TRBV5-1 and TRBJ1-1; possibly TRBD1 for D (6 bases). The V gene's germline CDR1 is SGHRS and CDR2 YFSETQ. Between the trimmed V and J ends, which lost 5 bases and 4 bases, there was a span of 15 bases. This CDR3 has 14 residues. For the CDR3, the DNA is TGCGCCAGCAGACTAATGCAGGGGAGCACTGAAGCTTTCTTT. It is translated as CASRLMQGSTEAFF.

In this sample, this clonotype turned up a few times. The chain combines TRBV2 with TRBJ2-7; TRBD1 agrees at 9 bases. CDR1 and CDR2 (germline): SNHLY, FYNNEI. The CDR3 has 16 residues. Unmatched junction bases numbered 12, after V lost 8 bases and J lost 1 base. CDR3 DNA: TGTGCCAGCTCCCATGGAAGGGACAGGGCTTCCTACGAGCAGTACTTC. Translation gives CASSHGRDRASYEQYF.

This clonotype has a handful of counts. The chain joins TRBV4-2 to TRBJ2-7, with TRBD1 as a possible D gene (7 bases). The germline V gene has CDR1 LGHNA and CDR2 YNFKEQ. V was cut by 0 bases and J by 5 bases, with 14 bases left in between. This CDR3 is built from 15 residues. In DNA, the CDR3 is TGTGCCAGCAGCCAAGAGGAGGGGGCGCCCCACGAGCAGTACTTC. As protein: CASSQEEGAPHEQYF.

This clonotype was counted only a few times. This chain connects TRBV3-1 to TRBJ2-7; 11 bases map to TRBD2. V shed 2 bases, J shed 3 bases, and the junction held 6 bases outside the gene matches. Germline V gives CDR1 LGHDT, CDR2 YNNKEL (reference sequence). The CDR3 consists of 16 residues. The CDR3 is CASSQSLAGGYYEQYF. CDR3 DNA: TGTGCCAGCAGCCAAAGTCTAGCGGGAGGTTACTACGAGCAGTACTTC.

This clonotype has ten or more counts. The CDR3 reads CSTRRSQGIYGYTF. The CDR3 nucleotides are TGCAGTACTCGACGGTCCCAGGGGATCTATGGCTACACCTTC. The chain links TRBV20-1 to TRBJ1-2, with D possibly matching TRBD1 (6 bases). There are 14 residues in the CDR3. V shed 8 bases and J shed 4 bases, with 20 bases lying between them. Germline loops: CDR1 DFQATT, CDR2 SNEGSKA (reference sequence).

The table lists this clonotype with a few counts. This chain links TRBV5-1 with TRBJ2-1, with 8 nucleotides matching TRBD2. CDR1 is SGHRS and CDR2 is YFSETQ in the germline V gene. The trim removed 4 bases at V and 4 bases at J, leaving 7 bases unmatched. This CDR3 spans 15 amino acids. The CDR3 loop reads CASSAGSGIYNEQFF. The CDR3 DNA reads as TGCGCCAGCAGCGCCGGTAGCGGGATATACAATGAGCAGTTCTTC.

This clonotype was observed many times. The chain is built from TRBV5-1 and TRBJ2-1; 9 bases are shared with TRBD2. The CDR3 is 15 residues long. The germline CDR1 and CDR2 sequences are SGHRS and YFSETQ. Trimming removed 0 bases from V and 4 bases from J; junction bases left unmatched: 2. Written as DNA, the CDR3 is TGCGCCAGCAGCTTGGTAGCGGGAGATTACAATGAGCAGTTCTTC. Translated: CASSLVAGDYNEQFF.

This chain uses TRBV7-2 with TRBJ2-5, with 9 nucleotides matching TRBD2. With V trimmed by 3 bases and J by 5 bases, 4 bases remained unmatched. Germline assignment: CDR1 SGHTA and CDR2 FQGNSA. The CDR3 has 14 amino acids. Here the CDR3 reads CASSFGSGGETQYF. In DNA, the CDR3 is TGTGCCAGCAGCTTCGGTAGCGGGGGTGAGACCCAGTACTTC.

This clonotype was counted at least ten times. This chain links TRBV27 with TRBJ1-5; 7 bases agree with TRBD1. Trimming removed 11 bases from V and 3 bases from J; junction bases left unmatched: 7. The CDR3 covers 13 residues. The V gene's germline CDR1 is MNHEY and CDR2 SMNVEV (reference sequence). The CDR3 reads CASATGDNQPQHF. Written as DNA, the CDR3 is TGTGCCTCGGCCACAGGGGACAATCAGCCCCAGCATTTT.

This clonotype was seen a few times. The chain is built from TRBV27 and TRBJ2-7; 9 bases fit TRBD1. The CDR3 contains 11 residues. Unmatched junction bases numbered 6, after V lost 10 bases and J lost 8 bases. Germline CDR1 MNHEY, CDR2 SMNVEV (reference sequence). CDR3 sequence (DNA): TGTGCCATTTCGACAGGGGGAAAGCAGTACTTC. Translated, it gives CAISTGGKQYF.

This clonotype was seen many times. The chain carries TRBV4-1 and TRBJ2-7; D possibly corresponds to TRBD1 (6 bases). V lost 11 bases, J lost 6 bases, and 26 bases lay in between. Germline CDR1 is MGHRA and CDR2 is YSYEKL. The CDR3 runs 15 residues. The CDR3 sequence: CAVRPTPFTGREQYF. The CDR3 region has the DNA TGCGCCGTGCGACCCACCCCCTTCACAGGGCGCGAGCAGTACTTC.

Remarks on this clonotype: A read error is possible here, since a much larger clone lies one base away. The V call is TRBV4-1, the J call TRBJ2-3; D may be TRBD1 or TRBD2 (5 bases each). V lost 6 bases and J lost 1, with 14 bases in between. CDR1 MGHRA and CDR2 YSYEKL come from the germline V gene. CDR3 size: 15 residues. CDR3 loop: CASRHGEGGTDTQYF. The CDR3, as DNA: TGCGCCAGCAGGCACGGGGAAGGGGGCACAGATACGCAGTATTTT.

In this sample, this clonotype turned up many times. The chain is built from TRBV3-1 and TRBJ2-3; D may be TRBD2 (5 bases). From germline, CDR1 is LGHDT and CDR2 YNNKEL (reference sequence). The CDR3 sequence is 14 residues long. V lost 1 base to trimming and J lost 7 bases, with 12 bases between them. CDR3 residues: CASSQASRDHTQYF. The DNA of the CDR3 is TGTGCCAGCAGCCAAGCCTCGAGGGATCATACGCAGTATTTT.

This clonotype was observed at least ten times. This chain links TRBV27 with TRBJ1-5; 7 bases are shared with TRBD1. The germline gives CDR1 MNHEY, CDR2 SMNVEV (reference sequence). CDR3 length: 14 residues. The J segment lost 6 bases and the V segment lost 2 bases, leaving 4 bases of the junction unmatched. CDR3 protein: CASSLEGASQPQHF. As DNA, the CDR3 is TGTGCCAGCAGTTTAGAGGGGGCAAGTCAGCCCCAGCATTTT.

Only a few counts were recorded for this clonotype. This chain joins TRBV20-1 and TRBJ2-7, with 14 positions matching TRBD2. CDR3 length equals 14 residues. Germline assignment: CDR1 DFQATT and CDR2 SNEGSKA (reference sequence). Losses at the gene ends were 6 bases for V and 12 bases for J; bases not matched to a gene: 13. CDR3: CSASPGTSGSRPYF. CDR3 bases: TGCAGTGCATCCCCCGGGACTAGCGGGAGTCGTCCGTACTTC.

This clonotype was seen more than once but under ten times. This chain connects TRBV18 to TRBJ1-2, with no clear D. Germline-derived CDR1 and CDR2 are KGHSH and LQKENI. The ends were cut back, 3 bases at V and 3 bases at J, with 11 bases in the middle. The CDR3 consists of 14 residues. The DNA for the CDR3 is TGTGCCAGCTCACCCGACGGGAGCTACTATGGCTACACCTTC. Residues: CASSPDGSYYGYTF.

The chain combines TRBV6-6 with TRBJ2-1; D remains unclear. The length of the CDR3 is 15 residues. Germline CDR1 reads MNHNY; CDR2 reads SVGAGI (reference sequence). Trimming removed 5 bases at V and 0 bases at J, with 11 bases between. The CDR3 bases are TGTGCCAGCAGTGACGGGCGTATCTCCTACAATGAGCAGTTCTTC. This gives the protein CASSDGRISYNEQFF.